The entry below gives a single T cell receptor (beta chain) sequence along with its context. This sample is drawn from a study of blood T cell repertoires in COVID-19. Study details: In each case, the material was cDNA or gDNA derived from T cells, B-cell-depleted T cells, or PBMCs.

CDR3 size: 16 residues. Trimming cost V 5 bases and J 9 bases; bases outside gene matches: 12. CDR1 and CDR2 (germline): LNHNV, YYDKDF (reference sequence). Per the original methods: Amplification of reference gene primers provided the estimated nucleated cell counts. TCRdb's table, derived via immunoSEQ multiplex PCR, lists solely in-frame clones and lacks some. V and J calls and clone size are as listed in that table; D and trimming were resolved from the DNA. Of 350,000 or so clones listed, about 88% are singletons. This chain links TRBV15 with TRBJ2-2; 10 bases align to TRBD2. This TCR was recovered from a woman aged 25 to 39 who had been exposed to COVID-19. Sequencing was performed on PBMCs or T cells enriched from blood (not recorded which). The DNA of the CDR3 is TGTGCCACCAGCCCCCCCAGCGGGAGGGCTGCCAGGGAGCTGTTTTTT. Translating gives CATSPPSGRAARELFF.